The next 12 T cell receptor beta chains were all read from a single sample in a study of tumor-infiltrating lymphocytes in primary liver carcinoma. A primer in the constant region served to generate TCR beta cDNA from approximately 460 ng of total RNA. Amplification in three nested multiplex PCR rounds with slightly modified ARM-PCR gave rise to TCR beta libraries. Running around 9 cycles apiece, the first two PCR rounds relied on TRBV1-TRBV30 forward primers together with a C-beta reverse primer. MiXCR, applied by TCRdb to the multiplex PCR reads, yields one record per CDR3 protein. The table includes over 75,000 distinct CDR3 sequences, approximately 72% detected once. Co-extraction of RNA and DNA was performed on roughly 20-33 mg of unsorted bulk tissue. The sample taken for sequencing was tumor-adjacent normal liver tissue. Receptors originate from a man in his forties with primary liver carcinoma and hepatitis B virus infection.

Worth noting for this clonotype: Its ends do not fully match the called genes, so a read error is possible. This chain connects TRBV13 to TRBJ2-7; 8 bases are a match to TRBD1. This CDR3 has 11 residues. CDR1 PRHDT and CDR2 FYEKMQ come from the germline V gene (reference sequence). CDR3 coding DNA: TGTGCCAGCAGCCTAGGACAGGGTTGTTACTTC. It translates to CASSLGQGCYF.

The chain is built from TRBV6-6 and TRBJ1-6; D possibly corresponds to TRBD1 (5 bases). Germline V gives CDR1 MNHNY, CDR2 SVGAGI (reference sequence). CDR3 size: 14 residues. Trimming stripped 7 bases from V and 7 bases from J, with 14 bases between. The CDR3 here is CASTRGDGNSPLHF. As DNA, the CDR3 is TGTGCCAGCACTCGTGGGGACGGGAATTCACCCCTCCACTTT.

This clonotype was detected once. This chain uses TRBV25-1 with TRBJ2-7, with D possibly being TRBD2 (7 bases). V lost 5 bases to trimming and J lost 6 bases, with 20 bases between them. The CDR3 is 15 amino acids. CDR1 is MGHDK, CDR2 SYGVNS, per germline. CDR3 bases: TGTGCCAGCAGTCCCCCGGAACAGGGAGGGGGCGAGCAGTACTTC. This codes for CASSPPEQGGGEQYF.

V and J are TRBV11-2 and TRBJ2-1; D gene uncertain. Germline V gives CDR1 SGHAT, CDR2 FQNNGV. The CDR3 totals 16 residues. The V gene lost 3 bases and the J gene lost 15 bases, with 27 bases spanning the gap. The CDR3 DNA follows: TGTGCCAGCAGCTTGGATATCGGATTAGCCATGGGTGGGCGGTTCTTC. This gives the protein CASSLDIGLAMGGRFF.

For this clonotype: At one boundary the junction diverges from the germline segment, which might be a read error. The V call is TRBV6-5, the J call TRBJ2-6; 8 bases fit TRBD1. The CDR3 is made up of 18 amino acids. Germline V CDR1 and CDR2: MNHEY, SVGAGI. The CDR3 DNA reads TGTGCCAGCAGTCCTTGGACAGGGATGAAAACTGGAGCCAACGTCCTGACTTTC. Protein product: CASSPWTGMKTGANVLTF.

This clonotype came up a few times. The chain combines TRBV28 with TRBJ2-1; 7 nucleotides align to TRBD2. Germline CDR1 and CDR2: MDHEN and SYDVKM. V lost 2 bases and J lost 7; bases outside the gene matches: 2. The CDR3 length is 13 residues. DNA for the CDR3: TGTGCCAGCAGTTTAGGGGGGGGAAATGAGCAGTTCTTC. This codes for CASSLGGGNEQFF.

This clonotype was seen at least ten times. This chain uses TRBV7-8 with TRBJ2-2, with D perhaps matching TRBD1 (6 bases). The CDR3 has 16 residues. The V end lost 0 bases, the J end lost 3 bases, and 11 bases lay between the germline ends. Germline CDR1 SGHVS, CDR2 FQNEAQ. The CDR3 coding sequence is TGTGCCAGCAGCTTAGCCGCACAGGGCTACACCGGGGAGCTGTTTTTT. The encoded protein is CASSLAAQGYTGELFF.

This clonotype was picked up many times. The V call is TRBV6-5, the J call TRBJ2-2; TRBD2 agrees at 7 bases. J gave up 3 bases and V 0 bases, and 4 bases lay outside the gene matches. There are 16 residues in the CDR3. From germline, CDR1 is MNHEY and CDR2 SVGAGI. This CDR3 is CASSYSNGRHTGELFF. The CDR3 nucleotides read TGTGCCAGCAGTTACTCGAACGGGAGGCACACCGGGGAGCTGTTTTTT.

Comment on this clonotype: The junction shows a germline mismatch at one end, possibly a read error. The V gene is TRBV11-2, the J gene TRBJ2-7; possibly TRBD1 for D (6 bases). This CDR3 region has 14 residues. Germline assignment: CDR1 SGHAT and CDR2 FQNNGV. The CDR3 spells CASSLGTGWYERYF. The CDR3 DNA sequence: TGTGCCAGCAGCTTAGGAACAGGGTGGTACGAGCGGTACTTC. The variable domain in full, completed from reference TRBV11-2 and TRBJ2-7, reads EAGVAQSPRYKIIEKRQSVAFWCNPISGHATLYWYQQILGQGPKLLIQFQNNGVVDDSQLPKDRFSAERLKGVDSTLKIQPAKLEDSAVYLCASSLGTGWYERYFGPGTRLTVT.

This rearrangement joins TRBV6-5 to TRBJ2-5, with TRBD1 matching over 7 bases. CDR3 length: 15 residues. The ends lost 6 bases at V and 3 bases at J; junction bases unmatched: 10. The germline gives CDR1 MNHEY, CDR2 SVGAGI. CDR3 amino acids: CASRNGQVVEETQYF. The CDR3 nucleotides read TGTGCCAGCAGGAACGGACAGGTGGTAGAAGAGACCCAGTACTTC.

There are a few counts of this clonotype. This chain joins TRBV6-1 and TRBJ2-7, with D possibly being TRBD1 or TRBD2 (5 bases each). Germline V gene lookup returns CDR1 MNHNS and CDR2 SASEGT. The CDR3 sequence is 13 residues long. The CDR3 nucleotides read TGTGGCAGTAGTGGGGACCCGGGCTACGAGCAGTACTTC. This translates into CGSSGDPGYEQYF.

This clonotype was recorded at least ten times. This chain connects TRBV4-1 to TRBJ1-5; no clear D. Germline V lookup: CDR1 MGHRA, CDR2 YSYEKL. The CDR3 contains 15 residues. Trimming shortened V by 1 base and J by 2 bases, and 9 bases separated the two germline ends. The DNA for the CDR3 is TGCGCCAGCAGCCAAGGGGGAGGAGGCAATCAGCCCCAGCATTTT. Amino acids: CASSQGGGGNQPQHF.